Presented here are 3 T cell receptor beta chains from one specimen sequenced in a study of blood T cells in healthy people across ages. A second about 6 to 11 cycle PCR used barcoded and J-beta primers. TCRdb reprocessed the 5' RACE reads via MiXCR and lists one record per CDR3 protein. The repertoire holds 730,000 or so distinct CDR3 sequences, with around 38% as singletons. The sequenced sample was blood. The source is an elderly man in good health.

This clonotype was counted between two and nine times. V and J are TRBV20-1 and TRBJ2-7; weak D call: TRBD1 (5 bases). The V and J ends lost 5 bases and 2 bases respectively, with 13 bases between them. Germline V CDR1 and CDR2: DFQATT, SNEGSKA (reference sequence). This CDR3 is built from 13 residues. The CDR3 DNA reads as TGCAGTGCTGGTTCAGGGATCGCCTACGAGCAGTACTTC. Its translation: CSAGSGIAYEQYF.

Only a few counts were recorded for this clonotype. The V call is TRBV27, the J call TRBJ1-5; D is perhaps TRBD1 (5 bases). Per germline, CDR1 MNHEY and CDR2 SMNVEV (reference sequence). The CDR3 length is 15 residues. V was clipped by 3 bases and J by 4 bases, with 13 bases between them. CDR3 sequence: CASSLGGNGNQPQHF. The CDR3 DNA reads TGTGCCAGCAGTTTGGGGGGAAATGGGAATCAGCCCCAGCATTTT.

The chain joins TRBV4-1 to TRBJ1-6; maybe TRBD1 (5 bases). Germline CDR1 is MGHRA and CDR2 is YSYEKL. The CDR3 loop spans 14 amino acids. Trimming stripped 5 bases from V and 6 bases from J, with 11 bases between. CDR3 loop: CASSWDGSNSPLHF. Here the CDR3 DNA reads TGCGCCAGCAGCTGGGACGGCAGTAATTCACCCCTCCACTTT.